Below, 31 T cell receptor beta chains from the same sample are listed, as sequenced in a study of technical replicates of blood from a handful of donors. Only in-frame clones appear in the TCRdb table, and some are missing; sequencing was by immunoSEQ multiplex PCR. The sample lists roughly 87,000 clones; around 90% were seen once. The sample taken for sequencing was T cells isolated from PBMCs. The receptors here all came from a human donor in good health.

The CDR3, as DNA: TGTGCCAGCAGCCCTGGATTACAGGGGTGGTATGGCTACACCTTC. Its protein is CASSPGLQGWYGYTF. V usage is TRBV11-2 and J usage is TRBJ1-2, with 7 nucleotides matching TRBD1. The V segment lost 5 bases and the J segment 5 bases; nucleotides outside the gene matches: 11. The germline V gene encodes CDR1 SGHAT and CDR2 FQNNGV. CDR3 length equals 15 residues.

The chain has TRBV5-3 and TRBJ2-7; D not certain. TRBV5-3 is an ORF for which the function is uncertain. The CDR3 sequence is 15 residues long. V shed 2 bases and J shed 3 bases, with 15 bases lying between them. CDR3 residues: CARSFLQTVGYEQYF. Here the CDR3 DNA reads TGTGCCAGAAGCTTCTTACAGACCGTGGGCTACGAGCAGTACTTC.

DNA for the CDR3: TGCGCCAGCAGCTTGACAGGCTCCCCCGCCTATGGCTACACCTTC. Protein: CASSLTGSPAYGYTF. The V and J genes are TRBV5-1 and TRBJ1-2; D might be TRBD1 (5 bases). Germline V gene lookup returns CDR1 SGHRS and CDR2 YFSETQ. With 1 base removed from V and 4 bases from J, the gap between germline ends came to 14 bases. The CDR3 totals 15 residues.

The chain combines TRBV15 with TRBJ2-2; 8 bases are shared with TRBD2. Trimming at V came to 8 bases and at J to 5 bases, leaving 7 bases not matched to a gene. The CDR3 loop spans 14 amino acids. Germline V gene sequence: CDR1 LNHNV, CDR2 YYDKDF (reference sequence). CDR3 nucleotide sequence: TGTGCCACCTCCAGCGGGAGCTTAACCGGGGAGCTGTTTTTT. Protein: CATSSGSLTGELFF.

The rearrangement joins TRBV29-1 to TRBJ2-5; 9 bases fit TRBD2. With V trimmed by 3 bases and J by 3 bases, 8 bases remained unmatched. The germline gives CDR1 SQVTM, CDR2 ANQGSEA. The CDR3 runs 15 residues. The CDR3 DNA is TGCAGCGTTGATCCAGCGGGAGGAGGAGAAGAGACCCAGTACTTC. This gives the protein CSVDPAGGGEETQYF.

The gene calls are TRBV28 and TRBJ1-5; 8 positions match TRBD1. Germline lookup yields CDR1 MDHEN and CDR2 SYDVKM. The length of the CDR3 is 14 residues. J lost 4 bases, V lost 6 bases, and 5 bases had no gene match. The CDR3 sequence: CASSLGQGNQPQHF. CDR3 DNA sequence: TGTGCCAGCAGCCTAGGACAGGGAAATCAGCCCCAGCATTTT.

This sequence joins TRBV5-1 and TRBJ2-1; TRBD2 agrees at 10 bases. In germline, CDR1 is SGHRS, CDR2 YFSETQ. The V segment lost 4 bases and the J segment 6 bases; nucleotides outside the gene matches: 10. CDR3 size: 16 residues. CDR3 region: CASSPSGRGVGNEQFF. The CDR3 DNA follows: TGCGCCAGCAGCCCTAGCGGGAGAGGAGTCGGCAATGAGCAGTTCTTC. The full variable domain, completed using reference TRBV5-1 and TRBJ2-1, is KAGVTQTPRYLIKTRGQQVTLSCSPISGHRSVSWYQQTPGQGLQFLFEYFSETQRNKGNFPGRFSGRQFSNSRSEMNVSTLELGDSALYLCASSPSGRGVGNEQFFGPGTRLTVL.

The chain combines TRBV6-5 with TRBJ1-2; the D is unclear. CDR1 is MNHEY and CDR2 is SVGAGI in the germline V gene. CDR3 size: 14 residues. With 7 bases removed from V and 4 bases from J, the gap between germline ends came to 16 bases. As DNA, the CDR3 is TGTGCCAGCATTCCAAACGGAGGGTCCTATGGCTACACCTTC. Translation: CASIPNGGSYGYTF.

The chain combines TRBV5-1 with TRBJ2-3, with 12 bases matching TRBD2. CDR1 and CDR2 (germline): SGHRS, YFSETQ. The junction had 3 bases not matched to a gene; V was cut back by 1 base and J by 0 bases. The CDR3 has 17 amino acids. The CDR3 protein is CASSLSLAGGSTDTQYF. The CDR3 DNA reads as TGCGCCAGCAGCTTGTCACTAGCGGGAGGCAGCACAGATACGCAGTATTTT. The full variable domain, rest sourced from reference TRBV5-1 and TRBJ2-3, is KAGVTQTPRYLIKTRGQQVTLSCSPISGHRSVSWYQQTPGQGLQFLFEYFSETQRNKGNFPGRFSGRQFSNSRSEMNVSTLELGDSALYLCASSLSLAGGSTDTQYFGPGTRLTVL.

The chain joins TRBV11-3 to TRBJ2-7; D unclear. Germline lookup yields CDR1 SGHNT and CDR2 YENEEA. Trimming left V 0 bases short and J 5 bases short, with 20 bases between. CDR3 length: 17 amino acids. CDR3 region: CASSLDRRYSSNHEQYF. The CDR3 DNA reads TGTGCCAGCAGCTTAGATCGGCGGTACTCTAGTAACCACGAGCAGTACTTC.

J is TRBJ2-3 and V is TRBV2; no reliable D call. V was clipped by 6 bases and J by 0 bases, with 13 bases between them. Germline lookup yields CDR1 SNHLY and CDR2 FYNNEI. This CDR3 is built from 15 residues. The CDR3 region is CASRDLAPSTDTQYF. DNA of the CDR3: TGTGCCAGCAGAGACTTAGCCCCCAGCACAGATACGCAGTATTTT. Drawing the rest from reference TRBV2 and TRBJ2-3, the complete variable domain is EPEVTQTPSHQVTQMGQEVILRCVPISNHLYFYWYRQILGQKVEFLVSFYNNEISEKSEIFDDQFSVERPDGSNFTLKIRSTKLEDSAMYFCASRDLAPSTDTQYFGPGTRLTVL.

V gene TRBV5-1 combines with J gene TRBJ2-5, with 7 bases lining up with TRBD1. Germline-derived CDR1 and CDR2 are SGHRS and YFSETQ. The CDR3 runs 13 residues. Germline trimming cut 3 bases from V and 3 bases from J; bases unmatched to any gene: 2. In DNA, the CDR3 is TGCGCCAGCAGCTCCACAGGGGAAGAGACCCAGTACTTC. It is translated as CASSSTGEETQYF.

The chain employs TRBV11-3 and TRBJ2-7; D perhaps matches TRBD2 (6 bases). Germline CDR1 and CDR2: SGHNT and YENEEA. V gave up 5 bases and J gave up 2 bases, with 19 bases separating them. This CDR3 has 16 residues. The CDR3 bases are TGTGCCAGCAGCCCTCTAGGAGGGGCGCAAACCTACGAGCAGTACTTC. This translates into CASSPLGGAQTYEQYF.

CDR3 in amino acids: CSVVYQGVNYGYTF. Here the CDR3 DNA reads TGCAGCGTTGTTTACCAGGGGGTAAACTATGGCTACACCTTC. The chain uses TRBV29-1 and TRBJ1-2; 7 bases are shared with TRBD1. The J segment lost 2 bases and the V segment lost 4 bases, leaving 7 bases of the junction unmatched. Germline V lookup: CDR1 SQVTM, CDR2 ANQGSEA. There are 14 residues in the CDR3.

The V call is TRBV2, the J call TRBJ1-1, with a possible D match to TRBD1 (6 bases). There are 11 residues in the CDR3. Germline V gives CDR1 SNHLY, CDR2 FYNNEI. Trimming removed 5 bases at V and 6 bases at J, with 7 bases between. The CDR3 bases are TGTGCCAGCAGTTCAGGGGCTGAAGCTTTCTTT. Its translation: CASSSGAEAFF.

The chain joins TRBV7-2 to TRBJ2-7; 7 positions agree with TRBD1. Germline CDR1 is SGHTA and CDR2 is FQGNSA. With V trimmed by 4 bases and J by 0 bases, 3 bases remained unmatched. CDR3 length equals 14 residues. DNA of the CDR3: TGTGCCAGCAGCTCATGGACAGGCTCCTACGAGCAGTACTTC. Its translation is CASSSWTGSYEQYF.

The V and J genes are TRBV7-8 and TRBJ2-6; 10 positions agree with TRBD1. In germline, CDR1 is SGHVS, CDR2 FQNEAQ. V gave up 5 bases and J gave up 2 bases; unmatched junction bases: 3. This CDR3 is built from 16 residues. The CDR3 sequence: CASSVGTGAGANVLTF. The CDR3 nucleotides are TGTGCCAGCAGCGTAGGGACAGGGGCTGGGGCCAACGTCCTGACTTTC. The variable domain in full, completed from reference TRBV7-8 and TRBJ2-6, reads GAGVSQSPRYKVAKRGQDVALRCDPISGHVSLFWYQQALGQGPEFLTYFQNEAQLDKSGLPSDRFFAERPEGSVSTLKIQRTQQEDSAVYLCASSVGTGAGANVLTFGAGSRLTVL.

This chain links TRBV18 with TRBJ1-5; D uncertain. The V gene lost 3 bases and the J gene lost 2 bases, with 8 bases spanning the gap. The CDR3 runs 14 residues. CDR1 and CDR2 (germline): KGHSH, LQKENI. CDR3 sequence (DNA): TGTGCCAGCTCACCCCGGGAGGGCAATCAGCCCCAGCATTTT. It encodes CASSPREGNQPQHF. The full variable domain, with the rest looked up from reference TRBV18 and TRBJ1-5, is NAGVMQNPRHLVRRRGQEARLRCSPMKGHSHVYWYRQLPEEGLKFMVYLQKENIIDESGMPKERFSAEFPKEGPSILRIQQVVRGDSAAYFCASSPREGNQPQHFGDGTRLSIL.

This clone showed up just once. J is TRBJ1-2 and V is TRBV18; D is ambiguous. Trimming shortened V by 2 bases and J by 5 bases, and 15 bases separated the two germline ends. Germline loops: CDR1 KGHSH, CDR2 LQKENI. This CDR3 comprises 15 residues. The CDR3 spells CASSPSGEPIYGYTF. CDR3 nucleotide sequence: TGTGCCAGCTCACCATCCGGTGAACCTATTTATGGCTACACCTTC.

The rearrangement links TRBV9 to TRBJ2-2; TRBD1 is a possible D gene (5 bases). Germline V gives CDR1 SGDLS, CDR2 YYNGEE. The CDR3 totals 15 residues. The V end was cut by 3 bases, the J end by 3 bases, with 12 bases between. The CDR3 here is CASSGVARDTGELFF. CDR3 nucleotides: TGTGCCAGCAGCGGGGTGGCCAGGGACACCGGGGAGCTGTTTTTT.

The genes are TRBV11-2 and TRBJ2-7, with D maybe TRBD2 (6 bases). CDR3 length: 15 amino acids. Trimming took 4 bases from V and 4 from J, leaving 17 bases between them. Germline CDR1 is SGHAT and CDR2 is FQNNGV. CDR3 sequence (DNA): TGTGCCAGCAGCTCGCCCCCGGCGGGACTGTACGAGCAGTACTTC. This sequence encodes CASSSPPAGLYEQYF.

This clone was observed once. The chain recombines TRBV5-6 with TRBJ2-5; D remains unclear. Trimming pared 6 bases from V and 1 base from J, leaving 7 bases between. The CDR3 consists of 12 residues. The germline gives CDR1 SGHDT, CDR2 YYEEEE. CDR3 protein: CASNSRQETQYF. In nucleotides, the CDR3 is TGTGCCAGCAACTCACGCCAAGAGACCCAGTACTTC.

This clone has a handful of counts. The chain links TRBV6-5 to TRBJ2-2, with TRBD2 matching 7 bases. Unmatched junction bases numbered 8, after V lost 4 bases and J lost 6 bases. Germline values: CDR1 MNHEY, CDR2 SVGAGI. The length of the CDR3 is 15 residues. The CDR3 region is CASSLAGLDPGELFF. The CDR3 DNA sequence: TGTGCCAGCAGTTTAGCGGGCCTTGATCCCGGGGAGCTGTTTTTT.

The chain links TRBV28 to TRBJ1-1, with TRBD1 matching 9 bases. The V and J ends lost 5 bases and 4 bases, in that order; junction bases with no gene match: 8. CDR3 length equals 15 residues. CDR1 MDHEN and CDR2 SYDVKM come from the germline V gene. CDR3 nucleotides: TGTGCCAGCAGTATACCGGGACAGGGCACCACTGAAGCTTTCTTT. Encoded protein: CASSIPGQGTTEAFF. Drawing the rest from reference TRBV28 and TRBJ1-1, the complete variable domain is DVKVTQSSRYLVKRTGEKVFLECVQDMDHENMFWYRQDPGLGLRLIYFSYDVKMKEKGDIPEGYSVSREKKERFSLILESASTNQTSMYLCASSIPGQGTTEAFFGQGTRLTVV.

V usage is TRBV5-6 and J usage is TRBJ1-3, with 7 bases matching TRBD1. The trim removed 0 bases at V and 5 bases at J, leaving 2 bases unmatched. Germline V CDR1 and CDR2: SGHDT, YYEEEE. This CDR3 spans 14 amino acids. CDR3 nucleotide sequence: TGTGCCAGCAGCTTGGGGGGACAGCGAAACACCATATATTTT. This translates into CASSLGGQRNTIYF. Using reference TRBV5-6 and TRBJ1-3 for the parts outside the CDR3, the full variable domain is DAGVTQSPTHLIKTRGQQVTLRCSPKSGHDTVSWYQQALGQGPQFIFQYYEEEERQRGNFPDRFSGHQFPNYSSELNVNALLLGDSALYLCASSLGGQRNTIYFGEGSWLTVV.

The chain employs TRBV5-6 and TRBJ1-4; D gene unclear. This CDR3 region has 16 residues. Germline V gene sequence: CDR1 SGHDT, CDR2 YYEEEE. V was shortened by 0 bases and J by 2 bases, with 11 bases between the two germline ends. Here the CDR3 DNA reads TGTGCCAGCAGCTTGGAGTCAGGTGGGACTAATGAAAAACTGTTTTTT. This translates into CASSLESGGTNEKLFF.

This clone was seen just once. This rearrangement joins TRBV13 to TRBJ2-4; 8 bases align to TRBD2. With 2 bases clipped from V and 1 base from J, the junction kept 10 bases outside the gene matches. Germline assignment: CDR1 PRHDT and CDR2 FYEKMQ (reference sequence). This CDR3 has 18 residues. The CDR3 nucleotides are TGTGCCAGCAGCTTATATCCGGGGGGGAGAACTGCCAAAAACATTCAGTACTTC. It yields the protein CASSLYPGGRTAKNIQYF.

The chain recombines TRBV5-6 with TRBJ2-1; D remains ambiguous. The CDR3 has 17 amino acids. Germline V lookup: CDR1 SGHDT, CDR2 YYEEEE. The V end was cut by 4 bases, the J end by 6 bases, with 23 bases between. The CDR3 loop reads CASSRSLARYLVNEQFF. The CDR3 bases are TGTGCCAGCAGCCGCTCCCTCGCGAGGTATCTTGTCAATGAGCAGTTCTTC.

This chain joins TRBV7-9 and TRBJ1-2; D gene ambiguous. V was cut by 1 base and J by 4 bases, with 10 bases left in between. The CDR3 extends over 14 amino acids. Germline V lookup: CDR1 SEHNR, CDR2 FQNEAQ (reference sequence). The CDR3 reads CASSLETVPYGYTF. CDR3 coding DNA: TGTGCCAGCAGCTTAGAAACAGTCCCCTATGGCTACACCTTC.

The gene calls are TRBV5-5 and TRBJ1-1; perhaps TRBD1 as D (6 bases). From germline, CDR1 is SGHKS and CDR2 YYEKEE (reference sequence). The CDR3 covers 15 residues. V was trimmed by 1 base and J by 1 base, leaving 11 bases between them. The CDR3 bases are TGTGCCAGCAGCTTGTATCAGGGGCGGAACACTGAAGCTTTCTTT. It specifies CASSLYQGRNTEAFF.

The CDR3 loop is CASSVDPLAKTGGYEQYF. CDR3 nucleotides: TGTGCCAGCAGCGTAGATCCACTGGCGAAGACAGGGGGTTACGAGCAGTACTTC. The J gene is TRBJ2-7, the V gene TRBV9; 9 bases are a match to TRBD1. Germline V gene data show CDR1 as SGDLS and CDR2 as YYNGEE. Losses at the gene ends were 0 bases for V and 4 bases for J; bases not matched to a gene: 14. This CDR3 has 18 amino acids.